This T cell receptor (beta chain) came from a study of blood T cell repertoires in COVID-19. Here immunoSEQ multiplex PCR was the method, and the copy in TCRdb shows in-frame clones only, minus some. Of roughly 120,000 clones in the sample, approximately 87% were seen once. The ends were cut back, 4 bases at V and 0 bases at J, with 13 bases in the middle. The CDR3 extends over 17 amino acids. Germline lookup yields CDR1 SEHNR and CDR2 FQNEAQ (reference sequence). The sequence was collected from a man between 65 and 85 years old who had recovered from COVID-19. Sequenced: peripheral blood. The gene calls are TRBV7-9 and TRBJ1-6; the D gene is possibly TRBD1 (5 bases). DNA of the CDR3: TGTGCCAGCAGCTCTAATCGGGGGAGCTCCTATAATTCACCCCTCCACTTT. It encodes CASSSNRGSSYNSPLHF.